Listed below are T cell receptor beta chains from one sample, sequenced in a study of breast tumors, draining lymph nodes, adjacent tissues. TCRdb redid the calling of the multiplex PCR reads with MiXCR, one entry per CDR3 protein. The sample contains approximately 230,000 distinct CDR3 sequences, less than 40% of which appear only once. Material: axillary lymph node tissue. These receptors all stem from a female donor with breast cancer. Some clones in this sample may be carry-over from other donors' samples. The CDR3 runs from the conserved cysteine through the conserved F or W. The order of the fields is J gene, D gene, V gene, clone size, CDR3 DNA, CDR3 protein. D genes are given only for firm matches. Part of the rows lack a size; the others show once, few, many or a class for expanded clones.

>TRBJ2-7|TRBD1|TRBV28|many
TGTGCCAGCCGGACAGGGAAGGGGCGATCTGAGCAGTACTTC
CASRTGKGRSEQYF
>TRBJ2-3|.|TRBV3-1|.
TGTGCCAGCAGCCAAGATCGCCGAAGCACAGATACGCAGTATTTT
CASSQDRRSTDTQYF
>TRBJ1-3|TRBD1|TRBV14|few
TGTGCCAGCAGCCTCGTGGGGACAGGGGGCCTCGAGCGGACGTTTGGAAACACCATATATTTT
CASSLVGTGGLERTFGNTIYF
>TRBJ2-6|TRBD1|TRBV24-1|.
TGTGCCACCAGTGCCGGGACAGAGTCTAAAATTGCTGGGGCCAACGTCCTGACTTTC
CATSAGTESKIAGANVLTF
>TRBJ1-2|TRBD1|TRBV6-1|.
TGTGCCAGCAGTGAAAAGTGGTGGGGAGGGGGCGGCTACACCTTC
CASSEKWWGGGGYTF
>TRBJ2-7|TRBD1|TRBV30|many
TGTGCCTGGAGTGTACAGGGGTGGGAGTTCGAGCAGTACTTC
CAWSVQGWEFEQYF
>TRBJ2-1|.|TRBV10-2|.
TGCGCCAGCAGTGCGGGTAACTCCTACAATGAGCAGTTCTTC
CASSAGNSYNEQFF
>TRBJ2-7|.|TRBV6-1|many
TGTGCCAGCAGACAGTCACCATACGAGCAGTACTTC
CASRQSPYEQYF
>TRBJ1-2|.|TRBV5-6|many
TGTGCCAGCAACGACCCAGGAGCATCCTATGGCTACACCTTC
CASNDPGASYGYTF
>TRBJ2-1|TRBD2|TRBV11-1|.
TGTGCCAGCAGCCTAATTAGCGGGAGGGCCCCATCCTACAATGAGCAGTTCTTC
CASSLISGRAPSYNEQFF
>TRBJ2-1|.|TRBV6-2/TRBV6-3|.
TGTGCCAGCGCCAGGGGCGGGGGAAGGAATGAGCAGTTCTTC
CASARGGGRNEQFF
>TRBJ2-3|.|TRBV20-1|many
TGCAGTGCTAGAGATCCAGTTTCCACAGATACGCAGTATTTT
CSARDPVSTDTQYF
>TRBJ2-3|.|TRBV6-1|.
TGTGCCAGCAGTATCAACACAGATACGCAGTATTTT
CASSINTDTQYF
>TRBJ2-1|.|TRBV12-3/TRBV12-4|many
TGTGCCAGCAGATTCGGGTCACGGGGTCACAATGAGCAGTTCTTC
CASRFGSRGHNEQFF
>TRBJ2-3|TRBD1|TRBV24-1|many
TGTGCCACCAGTGATCCTGGACAGGGAGGTGTAGATACGCAGTATTTT
CATSDPGQGGVDTQYF
>TRBJ2-5|.|TRBV7-8|.
TGTGCCAGCAGCTGGGGGGACGCACAAGAGACCCAGTACTTC
CASSWGDAQETQYF
>TRBJ1-6|.|TRBV2|.
TGTGTCAGCAAAGGGCAGTTTAGTTCACCCCTCCACTTT
CVSKGQFSSPLHF
>TRBJ1-2|.|TRBV7-3|.
TGTGCCAGCAGCTTAACCGGGGACTCTAACTATGGCTACCCCTTC
CASSLTGDSNYGYPF
>TRBJ1-2|.|TRBV28|many
TGTGCCAGTGCAAAAGGGAGGTCCTTGTATGGCTACACCTTC
CASAKGRSLYGYTF
>TRBJ2-7|.|TRBV3-1|many
TGTGCCAGCAGCTCGACAGAGGACCACCGGTACTTC
CASSSTEDHRYF
>TRBJ2-7|TRBD2|TRBV9|many
TGTGCCAGCAGCGTACTTAGCGGGAGCTCCTACGAGCAGTACTTC
CASSVLSGSSYEQYF
>TRBJ2-7|TRBD2|TRBV11-2|many
TGTGCCAGCAGCTTAAATTTTAGGCGGGAGGGCCCCTACGAGCAGTACTTC
CASSLNFRREGPYEQYF
>TRBJ2-1|.|TRBV20-1|many
TGCAGTGCTAGACCCGGCCTAGCCCATGAGCAGTTCTTC
CSARPGLAHEQFF
>TRBJ2-3|TRBD2|TRBV12-3/TRBV12-4|many
TGTGCCAGCAGTCTTTTCCGGGACGGGGGGACAGATACGCAGTATTTT
CASSLFRDGGTDTQYF
>TRBJ2-1|.|TRBV27|.
TGTGCCAGCAGTCCTAACCCTGGCAGCCTCAATGAGCAGTTCTTC
CASSPNPGSLNEQFF
>TRBJ2-6|.|TRBV12-3/TRBV12-4|many
TGTGCCAGCAGTTACAGGGAATCTGGGGCCAACGTCCTGACTTTC
CASSYRESGANVLTF
>TRBJ1-4|.|TRBV19|many
TGTGCCAGTAGTTGGAGGGGTGAAAAACTGTTTTTT
CASSWRGEKLFF
>TRBJ2-5|TRBD2|TRBV5-1|many
TGCGCCAGCAGCCTCGGACTAGCGGGGCACCAAGAGACCCAGTACTTC
CASSLGLAGHQETQYF
>TRBJ2-6|.|TRBV2|many
TGTGCCAGCAGGGCCTCTGGGGCCAACGTCCTGACTTTC
CASRASGANVLTF
>TRBJ2-7|TRBD2|TRBV10-3|many
TGTGCCATCAGCGGCGGGAGTTGGGACGAGCAGTACTTC
CAISGGSWDEQYF
>TRBJ1-1|.|TRBV12-3/TRBV12-4|.
TGTGCCAGCAGGGGTGTCTCGAACACTGAAGCTTTCTTT
CASRGVSNTEAFF
>TRBJ2-3|.|TRBV5-1|many
TGCGCCAGCAGCTTGGAAGCGGCTAGAACAGATACGCAGTATTTT
CASSLEAARTDTQYF
>TRBJ2-7|TRBD2|TRBV2|few
TGTGCCAGCAGCGTGGATACCCCTCGACTAGCGATTCTCTACGAGCAGTACTTC
CASSVDTPRLAILYEQYF
>TRBJ2-1|TRBD1|TRBV24-1|.
TGTGCCACCAGTGGTAGTGGGCAGGGGGAAGAGGAGCAGTTCTTC
CATSGSGQGEEEQFF
>TRBJ1-5|TRBD1|TRBV10-3|.
TGTGCCATCAGCCGGACAGGGGAAGAGAGCGAGCAGCCCCAGCATTTT
CAISRTGEESEQPQHF
>TRBJ1-4|.|TRBV11-2|.
TGTGCCAGCAGCTTAACTAGCGGGGGAAATGAAAAACTGTTTTTT
CASSLTSGGNEKLFF
>TRBJ2-1|.|TRBV11-1|.
TGTGCCAGCAGCGGGGGGGCGGAACTTTACAATGAGCAGTTCTTC
CASSGGAELYNEQFF
>TRBJ1-5|.|TRBV6-6|few
TGTGCCAGCAGTCAAGCTGTGATGCGGAGTCAGCCCCAGCATTTT
CASSQAVMRSQPQHF
>TRBJ2-6|.|TRBV2|many
TGTGCCAGCGGGGGAGTTTCTGGGGCCAACGTCCTGACTTTC
CASGGVSGANVLTF